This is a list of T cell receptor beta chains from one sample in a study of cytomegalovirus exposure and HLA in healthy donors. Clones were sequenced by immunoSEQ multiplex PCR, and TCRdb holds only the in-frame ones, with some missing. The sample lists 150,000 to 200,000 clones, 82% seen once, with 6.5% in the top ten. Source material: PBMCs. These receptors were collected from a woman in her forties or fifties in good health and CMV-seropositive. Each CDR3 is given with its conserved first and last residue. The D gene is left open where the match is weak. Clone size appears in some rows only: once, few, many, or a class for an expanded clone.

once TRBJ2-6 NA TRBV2 TGTGCCAGCAGTAGACAGTTCTCTGGGGCCAACGGCCTGACTTTC CASSRQFSGANGLTF
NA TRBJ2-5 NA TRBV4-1 TGCGCCAGCAGCCAAGACAGTCAGGGGATGGTGGAGACCCAGTACTTC CASSQDSQGMVETQYF
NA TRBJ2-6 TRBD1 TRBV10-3 TGTGCCGCCACCGGGACAGAGACCTCTGGGGCCAACGTCCTGACTTTC CAATGTETSGANVLTF
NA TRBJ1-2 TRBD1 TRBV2 TGTGCCAGCAGTGAAGCCTTACAGGGGTCCGCGGTCCGGTATGGCTACACCTTC CASSEALQGSAVRYGYTF
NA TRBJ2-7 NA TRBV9 TGTGCCAGCAGCCCAAGGGGGTCCGATATATACGAGCAGTACTTC CASSPRGSDIYEQYF
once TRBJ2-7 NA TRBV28 TGTGCCAGCAGTTTAGGGCAGGTCTCCTACGAGCAGTACTTC CASSLGQVSYEQYF
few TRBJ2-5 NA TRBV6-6 TGTGCCAGCAGTACCAACACCCAAGAGACCCAGTACTTC CASSTNTQETQYF
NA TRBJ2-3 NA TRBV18 TGTGCCAGCTCACCAGCGACTAGCACAGATACGCAGTATTTT CASSPATSTDTQYF
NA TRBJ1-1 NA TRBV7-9 TGTTCCAGCAGCTTATCCTGGAACACTGAAGCTTTCTTT CSSSLSWNTEAFF
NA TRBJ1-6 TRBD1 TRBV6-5 TGTGCCAGCAGTTACCGACAGGGCACCCATAATTCACCCCTCCACTTT CASSYRQGTHNSPLHF
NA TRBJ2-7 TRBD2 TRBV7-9 TGTGCCAGCAGCTTAGCTCTCCCCGGGACTAGCGTCCCCTCTCCCGAGCAGTACTTC CASSLALPGTSVPSPEQYF
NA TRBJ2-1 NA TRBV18 TGTGCCAGCTCACCCGGACTTTACAATGAGCAGTTCTTC CASSPGLYNEQFF
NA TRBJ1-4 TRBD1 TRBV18 TGTGCCAGCTCACAACCGGGACAGTTTGAAAAACTGTTTTTT CASSQPGQFEKLFF
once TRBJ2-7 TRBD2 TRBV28 TGTGCCAGCAGTGGTCCCCTAGCGGCAAGGTCCTACGAGCAGTACTTC CASSGPLAARSYEQYF
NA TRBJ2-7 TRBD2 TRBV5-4 TGTGCCAGCAGCCACCCGGGACTAGCGGGGTACTCCTACGAGCAGTACTTC CASSHPGLAGYSYEQYF
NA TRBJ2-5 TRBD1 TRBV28 TGTGCCAGCCTGGGACAGGCCTTGGGAGAGACCCAGTACTTC CASLGQALGETQYF
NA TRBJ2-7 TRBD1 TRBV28 TGTGCCAGCAGTTCTCGTACCCGAGAGCGAAGGGGGACAGAAGTCTCCTACGAGCAGTACTTC CASSSRTRERRGTEVSYEQYF
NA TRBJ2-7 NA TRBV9 TGTGCCAGCAGCGGTGGAGGGTTAGCCCACGAGCAGTACTTC CASSGGGLAHEQYF
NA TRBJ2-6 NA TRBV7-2 TGTGCCAGCAGCTTAACCCGTCAGTCCCGGGCCAACGTCCTGACTTTC CASSLTRQSRANVLTF
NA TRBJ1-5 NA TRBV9 TGTGCCAGCAGAGTCGGGTGGGGGCGCCCGGTGTCCCAGCATTTT CASRVGWGRPVSQHF